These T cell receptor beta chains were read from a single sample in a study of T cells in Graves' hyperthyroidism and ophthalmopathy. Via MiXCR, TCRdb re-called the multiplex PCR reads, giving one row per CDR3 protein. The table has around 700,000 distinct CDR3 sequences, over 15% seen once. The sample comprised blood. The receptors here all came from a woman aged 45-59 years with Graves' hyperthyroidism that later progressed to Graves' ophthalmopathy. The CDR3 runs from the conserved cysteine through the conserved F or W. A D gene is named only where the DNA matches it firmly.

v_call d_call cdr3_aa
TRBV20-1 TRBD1 CSASQDRGDTEAFF
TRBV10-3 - CAISGQGSYNEQFF
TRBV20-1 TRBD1 CSAPLTGTGGSPLHF
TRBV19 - CASSPGWGEETQYF
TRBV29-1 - CSVGLVQSLEGANVLTF
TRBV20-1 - CSPYGGGPTDTQYF
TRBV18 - CASSPGTNTEAFF
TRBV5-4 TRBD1 CASSSDRGEETQYF
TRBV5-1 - CASGLPGHHSGANVLTF
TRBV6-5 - CASSLTKSNTEAFF
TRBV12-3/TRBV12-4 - CASSARPGSTNEKLFF
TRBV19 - CASSITEGPQPQHF
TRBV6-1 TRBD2 CASSVGTSGGANEQFF
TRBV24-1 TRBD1 CATRGTANYGYTF
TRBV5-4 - CASSLAGITEAFF
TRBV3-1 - CASSQPPGGASPEAFF